This T cell receptor beta chain was observed in a study of blood T cell repertoires in COVID-19. Study information: T cells, B-cell-depleted T cells, or PBMCs provided the cDNA or gDNA that served as material.

The Seattle site enrolled patients during active infection and followed them longitudinally. Profiled with immunoSEQ multiplex PCR; TCRdb holds only in-frame clones, not every one. The sample consists of about 270,000 clones, 70% to 90% of them appearing once. CDR1 and CDR2 (germline): MGHRA, YSYEKL. V was pared by 1 base and J by 1 base, with 8 bases of the junction left unmatched. The CDR3 runs to 17 residues. Sequencing was carried out using peripheral blood. This receptor was obtained from a woman aged 70-85 years with COVID-19, enrolled during active disease. The chain is built from TRBV4-1 and TRBJ1-2; 8 bases agree with TRBD1. CDR3 sequence: CASSQAGTGFYNYGYTF. CDR3 nucleotide sequence: TGCGCCAGCAGCCAAGCCGGGACAGGCTTCTATAACTATGGCTACACCTTC.